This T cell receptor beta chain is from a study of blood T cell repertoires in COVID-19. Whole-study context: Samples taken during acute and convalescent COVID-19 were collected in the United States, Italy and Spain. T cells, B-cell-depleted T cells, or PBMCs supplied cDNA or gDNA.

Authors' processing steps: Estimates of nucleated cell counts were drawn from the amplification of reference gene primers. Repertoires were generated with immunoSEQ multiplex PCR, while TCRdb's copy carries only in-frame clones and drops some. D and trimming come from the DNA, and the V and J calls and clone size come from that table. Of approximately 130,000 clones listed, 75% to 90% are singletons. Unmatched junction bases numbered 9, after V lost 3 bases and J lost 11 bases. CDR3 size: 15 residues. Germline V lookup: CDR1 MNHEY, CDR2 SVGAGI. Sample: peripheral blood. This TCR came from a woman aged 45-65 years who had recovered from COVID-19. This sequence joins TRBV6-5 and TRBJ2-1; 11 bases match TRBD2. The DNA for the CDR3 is TGTGCCAGCAGTTATACTAGCGGGGGACCCACAAAGCAGTTCTTC. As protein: CASSYTSGGPTKQFF.